One sample yielded the 23 T cell receptor beta chains listed below, sequenced in a study of T-cell reconstitution after alpha-beta-depleted transplantation in children (dated by TCRdb to the mid-2010s). The receptor library was made with PCR. The instrument given in TCRdb is Illumina HiSeq 2500. Molecular barcoding was employed in the preparation of TCR libraries, with unique molecular identifiers being used to normalize TCRbeta repertoire quantification. Using fastp trimming at Q25 and MiXCR clonotype assembly, TCRdb reanalyzed the public sequencing data and kept in-frame beta chains. All rows with the same CDR3 protein become a single entry with the most common DNA and genes. In all, the sample holds hundreds of thousands of distinct CDR3 sequences, and roughly 24% of those were seen once. The ten largest account for less than 3.5% of the sample. This specimen's treatment or condition label, per the study, means: allogeneic hematopoietic cell transplantation with graft depleted of TCRalphabeta T cells and CD19 B cells.

Sequenced material: PBMCs, taken before TCRalphabeta/CD19-depleted stem cell transplant. The receptor set was obtained from a girl aged 2 to 9 with Fanconi anemia, due to receive a stem cell transplant.

The table lists this clonotype with many counts. The V call is TRBV7-3, the J call TRBJ2-1; 8 bases match TRBD2. Germline loops: CDR1 SGHTA, CDR2 FQGTGA. The CDR3 extends over 14 amino acids. Trimming at V came to 5 bases and at J to 7 bases, leaving 7 bases not matched to a gene. The CDR3: CASSTTGTSNEQFF. The CDR3 DNA reads as TGTGCCAGCAGCACTACCGGGACTAGTAATGAGCAGTTCTTC.

This clonotype has a count of ten or more. The CDR3 here is CASRGIRWNTEAFF. The CDR3 DNA follows: TGTGCCAGCAGGGGAATTCGGTGGAACACTGAAGCTTTCTTT. This chain uses TRBV12-3 or TRBV12-4 with TRBJ1-1, with D hard to call. This CDR3 is built from 14 residues. V was cut by 6 bases and J by 1 base, with 12 bases left in between.

The rearrangement joins TRBV20-1 to TRBJ2-6; TRBD1 might be the D (5 bases). The CDR3 is 15 residues long. Germline CDR1 reads DFQATT; CDR2 reads SNEGSKA (reference sequence). V dropped 3 bases and J dropped 1 base, with 10 bases sitting between them. The chain's CDR3 is CSARVRTSGANVLTF. For the CDR3, the DNA is TGCAGTGCTAGGGTCAGGACATCTGGGGCCAACGTCCTGACTTTC.

The rearrangement joins TRBV29-1 to TRBJ2-4; D unclear. The CDR3 totals 12 residues. Germline CDR1 is SQVTM and CDR2 is ANQGSEA. V was shortened by 5 bases and J by 3 bases, with 8 bases between the two germline ends. CDR3 loop: CSVRYSKNIQYF. DNA of the CDR3: TGCAGCGTTCGGTATAGCAAAAACATTCAGTACTTC. The whole variable domain, filled in from reference TRBV29-1 and TRBJ2-4, reads SAVISQKPSRDICQRGTSLTIQCQVDSQVTMMFWYRQQPGQSLTLIATANQGSEATYESGFVIDKFPISRPNLTFSTLTVSNMSPEDSSIYLCSVRYSKNIQYFGAGTRLSVL.

The chain recombines TRBV7-9 with TRBJ2-7; perhaps TRBD2 as D (5 bases). V gave up 2 bases and J gave up 0 bases, with 11 bases separating them. The CDR3 is 15 residues long. Germline values: CDR1 SEHNR, CDR2 FQNEAQ (reference sequence). The CDR3 sequence is CASSLTGLSSYEQYF. CDR3 DNA: TGTGCCAGCAGCTTAACCGGACTGAGCTCCTACGAGCAGTACTTC.

This clonotype was observed at least ten times. The rearrangement links TRBV6-1 to TRBJ2-3, with 12 bases identical to TRBD2. The CDR3 contains 16 residues. V lost 5 bases to trimming and J lost 0 bases; unmatched junction nucleotides: 3. Per the germline V gene, CDR1 is MNHNS and CDR2 is SASEGT. The CDR3 sequence: CASSRLAGASTDTQYF. DNA of the CDR3: TGTGCCAGCAGTCGACTAGCGGGGGCTAGCACAGATACGCAGTATTTT.

The chain is built from TRBV21-1 and TRBJ2-5; TRBD1 was called by the table and not checked on the DNA. TRBV21-1 counts as a pseudogene. This CDR3 contains 14 residues. The CDR3 nucleotides read TGTGCCAGCAGCAAAGACAGGGTGCAAGAGACCCAGTACTTC. Residues: CASSKDRVQETQYF.

This clonotype came up many times. The chain recombines TRBV30 with TRBJ2-4, with D possibly being TRBD1 (5 bases). CDR1 and CDR2 from the germline V gene are GTSNPN and SVGIG (reference sequence). Deletions cut 0 bases from V and 15 bases from J, with 15 bases between. This CDR3 is 12 amino acids long. The CDR3, as DNA: TGTGCCTGGAGTGTTAGTACAGGTGACAGGTACTTC. Amino acid sequence: CAWSVSTGDRYF.

The genes are TRBV27 and TRBJ2-5, with a possible D match to TRBD1 (5 bases). The V and J ends lost 5 bases and 1 base respectively, with 8 bases between them. CDR1 MNHEY and CDR2 SMNVEV come from the germline V gene (reference sequence). The CDR3 has 13 residues. DNA of the CDR3: TGTGCCAGCAGTGGGGCAGTCCAAGAGACCCAGTACTTC. It translates to CASSGAVQETQYF.

V gene TRBV4-2 combines with J gene TRBJ2-3; D is perhaps TRBD1 (6 bases). Trimming removed 4 bases from V and 0 bases from J, with 14 bases in between. The CDR3 is 16 residues long. Germline assignment: CDR1 LGHNA and CDR2 YNFKEQ. This CDR3 reads CASSPRQVTSTDTQYF. The CDR3 bases are TGTGCCAGCAGCCCGAGACAGGTTACTAGCACAGATACGCAGTATTTT.

This clonotype occurred many times. The CDR3 DNA follows: TGCAGCGTTATGGTGTTGGAGAATGAGCAGTTCTTC. It encodes CSVMVLENEQFF. The chain employs TRBV29-1 and TRBJ2-1; D is undetermined. The V gene lost 5 bases and the J gene lost 7 bases, with 12 bases spanning the gap. The CDR3 covers 12 residues. The germline V gene encodes CDR1 SQVTM and CDR2 ANQGSEA.

This clonotype came up a few times. The V call is TRBV5-4, the J call TRBJ2-2; the D gene is possibly TRBD2 (5 bases). The CDR3 spans 16 residues. Germline CDR1 and CDR2: SGHNT and YYREEE (reference sequence). With 0 bases removed from V and 0 bases from J, the gap between germline ends came to 9 bases. The CDR3 loop reads CASSLGLSTNTGELFF. The CDR3 DNA reads TGTGCCAGCAGCTTGGGACTATCCACGAACACCGGGGAGCTGTTTTTT. Using reference TRBV5-4 and TRBJ2-2 for the parts outside the CDR3, the full variable domain is ETGVTQSPTHLIKTRGQQVTLRCSSQSGHNTVSWYQQALGQGPQFIFQYYREEENGRGNFPPRFSGLQFPNYSSELNVNALELDDSALYLCASSLGLSTNTGELFFGEGSRLTVL.

The chain uses TRBV3-1 and TRBJ2-3; the D gene could be TRBD1 or TRBD2 (5 bases each). The germline V gene has CDR1 LGHDT and CDR2 YNNKEL (reference sequence). V lost 3 bases and J 1 base, leaving 14 bases between the germline ends. This CDR3 region has 16 residues. The CDR3 spells CASSHRRRGGTDTQYF. CDR3 nucleotide sequence: TGTGCCAGCAGCCATAGGCGGAGAGGGGGCACAGATACGCAGTATTTT.

Ten or more counts support this clonotype. The chain couples TRBV29-1 to TRBJ2-2; no clear D gene. This CDR3 comprises 14 residues. The V end lost 3 bases, the J end lost 1 base, and 9 bases lay between the germline ends. CDR1 is SQVTM and CDR2 is ANQGSEA in the germline V gene. The CDR3 here is CSVDWVGNTGELFF. DNA for the CDR3: TGCAGCGTTGACTGGGTCGGGAACACCGGGGAGCTGTTTTTT.

A few counts support this clonotype. The chain uses TRBV12-3 or TRBV12-4 and TRBJ1-1; weak D call: TRBD1 (5 bases). CDR3 size: 13 residues. V was clipped by 8 bases and J by 1 base, with 11 bases between them. Here the CDR3 DNA reads TGTGCCAGCGGCTCAGGACAGAACACTGAAGCTTTCTTT. It yields the protein CASGSGQNTEAFF.

This clonotype occurred a few times. The rearrangement joins TRBV29-1 to TRBJ2-3, with D perhaps matching TRBD2 (6 bases). The ends were cut back, 4 bases at V and 4 bases at J, with 21 bases in the middle. The CDR3 loop spans 16 amino acids. In germline, CDR1 is SQVTM, CDR2 ANQGSEA. The chain's CDR3 is CSVVALSRESPDTQYF. CDR3 sequence (DNA): TGCAGCGTTGTAGCATTGTCGCGGGAAAGTCCAGATACGCAGTATTTT.

CDR3 bases: TGTGCCACCAGTGATTTGTCAGGGGGCACAGATACGCAGTATTTT. Encoded protein: CATSDLSGGTDTQYF. The chain employs TRBV24-1 and TRBJ2-3; tentatively, D is TRBD1 (6 bases). CDR1 and CDR2 (germline): KGHDR, SFDVKD. Trimming took 0 bases from V and 1 from J, leaving 7 bases between them. The CDR3 extends over 15 amino acids.

V and J are TRBV10-3 and TRBJ2-7; 7 bases line up with TRBD2. The CDR3 runs 15 residues. CDR1 and CDR2 from the germline V gene are ENHRY and SYGVKD. V lost 4 bases to trimming and J lost 3 bases; unmatched junction nucleotides: 9. The chain's CDR3 is CAISAEGGPNYEQYF. As DNA, the CDR3 is TGTGCCATCAGTGCCGAGGGAGGGCCAAACTACGAGCAGTACTTC.

The chain recombines TRBV18 with TRBJ2-7, with a possible D match to TRBD2 (5 bases). The CDR3 length is 14 residues. CDR1 KGHSH and CDR2 LQKENI come from the germline V gene. The ends were cut back, 2 bases at V and 4 bases at J, with 12 bases in the middle. CDR3 amino acids: CASSPAGQLYEQYF. CDR3 coding DNA: TGTGCCAGCTCACCAGCGGGCCAGCTATACGAGCAGTACTTC.

This clonotype was seen repeatedly, ten times or more. The V gene is TRBV4-2, the J gene TRBJ2-1; weak D call: TRBD2 (6 bases). Germline-derived CDR1 and CDR2 are LGHNA and YNFKEQ. The CDR3 sequence is 16 residues long. V dropped 2 bases and J dropped 3 bases, with 14 bases sitting between them. CDR3 sequence reads: CASSQSGLILYNEQFF. In nucleotides, the CDR3 is TGTGCCAGCAGCCAATCGGGACTGATACTCTACAATGAGCAGTTCTTC.

The chain links TRBV20-1 to TRBJ1-1; TRBD1 agrees at 8 bases. The ends lost 3 bases at V and 7 bases at J; junction bases unmatched: 1. This CDR3 contains 11 residues. Per the germline V gene, CDR1 is DFQATT and CDR2 is SNEGSKA (reference sequence). In DNA form, the CDR3 reads TGCAGTGCTAGTGGACAGGGTGAAGCTTTCTTT. Translation gives CSASGQGEAFF.

The rearrangement links TRBV7-8 to TRBJ2-5; D not resolved. V lost 5 bases and J 2 bases, leaving 24 bases between the germline ends. From germline, CDR1 is SGHVS and CDR2 FQNEAQ. The CDR3 spans 18 residues. This CDR3 is CASSPRGLWLRDQETQYF. The CDR3 DNA follows: TGTGCCAGCAGCCCCAGAGGTTTGTGGTTACGCGATCAAGAGACCCAGTACTTC.

This clonotype was recorded at least ten times. The V call is TRBV6-5, the J call TRBJ2-6; D may be TRBD1 (6 bases). V was shortened by 0 bases and J by 2 bases, with 11 bases between the two germline ends. The germline V gene encodes CDR1 MNHEY and CDR2 SVGAGI. CDR3 length: 17 amino acids. The CDR3 spells CASSYSQGLTGANVLTF. CDR3 nucleotide sequence: TGTGCCAGCAGTTACTCGCAGGGGCTTACTGGGGCCAACGTCCTGACTTTC.